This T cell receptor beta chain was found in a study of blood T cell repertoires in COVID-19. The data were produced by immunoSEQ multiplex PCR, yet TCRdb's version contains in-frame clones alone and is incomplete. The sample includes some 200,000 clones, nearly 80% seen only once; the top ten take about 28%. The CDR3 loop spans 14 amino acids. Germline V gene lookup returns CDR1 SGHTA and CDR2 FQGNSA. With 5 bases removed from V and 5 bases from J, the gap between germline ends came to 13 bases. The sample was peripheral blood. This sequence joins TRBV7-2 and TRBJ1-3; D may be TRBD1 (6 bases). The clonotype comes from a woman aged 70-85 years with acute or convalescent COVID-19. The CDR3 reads CASSPSTGRNTIYF. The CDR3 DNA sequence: TGTGCCAGCAGCCCGTCGACAGGTAGAAACACCATATATTTT. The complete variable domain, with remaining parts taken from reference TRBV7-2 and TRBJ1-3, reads GAGVSQSPSNKVTEKGKDVELRCDPISGHTALYWYRQSLGQGLEFLIYFQGNSAPDKSGLPSDRFSAERTGGSVSTLTIQRTQQEDSAVYLCASSPSTGRNTIYFGEGSWLTVV.